The sequence of this TCR beta chain was determined in a study of T cells in Graves' hyperthyroidism and ophthalmopathy. Trimming took off 5 bases at V and 5 bases at J, with 10 bases between the two ends. The CDR3 consists of 13 residues. Germline V CDR1 and CDR2: MNHNS, SASEGT. Amplified TCR beta CDR3 regions came from RNA transcripts. First-round RT-PCR of the TCR CDR3 relied on the HTBI primer set. TCRdb independently ran MiXCR on the multiplex PCR reads; one entry per CDR3 protein. The sample lists hundreds of thousands of distinct CDR3 sequences; around 22% were seen once. Concerning this clonotype itself: A much bigger clone sits one base away, suggesting this may be a read error. The CDR3 does not end in the conserved phenylalanine or tryptophan, so this is likely a read error.

The sequenced material came from blood. The chain joins TRBV6-1 to TRBJ1-5; unclear D gene. This sequence was found in a woman aged 25 to 39 with Graves' ophthalmopathy. Written as DNA, the CDR3 is TGTGCCAGCAGTCAGACATGGGATCAGCCCCAGCATGTT. It encodes CASSQTWDQPQHV.